This T cell receptor beta chain was captured by sequencing in a study of control samples from healthy donors and cancer patients. The CDR3 sequence is 14 residues long. Trimming shortened V by 5 bases and J by 1 base, and 10 bases separated the two germline ends. Germline V gene lookup returns CDR1 MRHNA and CDR2 SNTAGT. Assay used: immunoSEQ multiplex PCR; TCRdb lists only in-frame clones, some missing. The data hold some 100,000 clones, with roughly 84% observed a single time. The rearrangement uses TRBV6-4 and TRBJ2-3; D gene unclear. The specimen was blood. The clonotype originates from a woman in her 50s in good health. This CDR3 is CASSPTGGTDTQYF. In DNA, the CDR3 is TGTGCCAGCAGTCCAACTGGAGGCACAGATACGCAGTATTTT.